This T cell receptor beta chain is from a study of vaccination and CD4 T cells after COVID-19 (dated by TCRdb to the early 2020s). The study in broad terms: In the convalescent cohort there were six males and four females, among whom were two Hispanic individuals, seven Caucasians, two Asians and one multiracial person. Participants received two doses of either the Pfizer-BioNTech BNT162b2 vaccine (n=8) or the Moderna mRNA-1273 vaccine (n=2). The cultures were stimulated with overlapping spike peptide pools from SARS-CoV-2 and from the common cold coronaviruses HCoV-NL63, HCoV-OC43 and HCoV-229E. In control cultures, a CEFX viral epitope pool was used as positive control, an HIV-1 Nef peptide pool was used as negative control, or no peptide was added. In around 10 COVID-19 convalescent patients and 4 infection-naive healthy vaccine recipients, researchers compared the spike-specific CD4+ TCR repertoire from before mRNA vaccination with the repertoire from after. Post-COVID blood samples from convalescent patients were collected a median of about 110 days after diagnosis, with a range of roughly 30 to 170 days. Post-vaccine blood samples were obtained a median of around 67 days after the second vaccine dose, with a range of roughly 12 to 250 days. At the TCR clonotype level, an earlier paper using these donors assessed memory CD4+ T cell crossreactivity between SARS-CoV-2 and common cold coronavirus spike proteins.

The germline V gene encodes CDR1 SQVTM and CDR2 ANQGSEA. Counted from cysteine to phenylalanine, this CDR3 has 16 amino acids. The retained sequence is limited to the CDR3, 48 bases, with the frame set at the first base. Compared with germline, V lacks 6 bases and J lacks 4 bases; bases without a gene match: 15. Library construction relied on PCR. At the Johns Hopkins FTIC core, DNA from the cultured CD4+ T cells underwent TCR sequencing with the Oncomine TCR Beta short-read assay. The QIAamp micro DNA kit was used to extract genomic DNA from the cultured CD4+ T cells. Oncomine TCR Beta libraries from cultured CD4+ T cells were pooled with unique dual indexes and sequenced on an Illumina iSeq 100. On the authors' methods: Non-productive sequences were removed, and CDR3s that did not start with C, did not end with F or W, or were shorter than 7 amino acids were discarded. Antigen-specific clonotypes were identified using the MANAFEST web application through comparison of peptide-stimulated wells with reference and other culture wells. For a clone to be called positive, the clone needed an FDR below 0.05, an odds ratio above 5, and a productive frequency above 0.1% in at least two of three replicate wells. A clonotype was classed as cross-reactive if the clonotype showed significant expansion both in SARS-CoV-2 spike wells and in at least one common cold coronavirus spike condition. Similarity between CDR3 sequences was evaluated in R version 3.6.1 using Levenshtein distances (stringdist) and unrooted phylogenetic trees (ape). TCRdb reprocessing: public reads trimmed at Q25 with fastp, clones called with MiXCR, in-frame beta chains kept. Rows are unified per CDR3 protein, each entry keeping the most common DNA and genes. The V and J calls were determined by TCRdb, not by the authors. A total of some 9,100 distinct CDR3 sequences appear in this sample, around a third of them only once. The top ten clonotypes cover around 21% of the sample.

This specimen's treatment or condition label, interpreted: roughly 11-day PBMC culture with coronavirus spike peptide pools or control peptides (ViraFEST assay). CD4+ T cells from unexposed donors were collected before the COVID-19 pandemic (2011-2018). To expand antigen-specific T cells with peptide pools and then pick out the expanded clonotypes through TCR sequencing, the study relied on the ViraFEST assay. Approximately 1.8 million PBMCs per well were cultured in IMDM with 5% human AB serum and 8 to 10 IU/ml IL-2, plus 10 ug/ml peptide pools. Half of the culture medium was replaced with fresh IL-2-containing medium on days 3 and 7. After around 10 days of culture, CD4+ T cells were isolated by negative selection with the EasySep CD4+ T cell isolation kit. As cell numbers permitted, CD4+ T cells from unexposed donors were tested for reactivity to SARS-CoV-2 S and N and to four common cold coronavirus spike pools. PBMCs were separated from whole blood using Ficoll-Paque Plus gradient centrifugation and then either used fresh or cryopreserved at -140C. Each culture condition was generally run in triplicate wells. Leukapheresis product for the unexposed donors was purchased commercially.

This clonotype showed up just a few times. Its antigen is not yet known. Base-call qualities are not available, and no considerably larger clone is one nucleotide away. Paper-wide results and their limitations: Relatively few convalescent patients were included in the study, and early timepoints after natural infection were not analyzed. The median count of SARS-CoV-2-reactive clonotypes went up from around 21 after infection to a few dozen after vaccination, although the change was not significant. Of the vaccine-specific clones found in convalescent patients, nearly all (304 of 307) were mono-reactive for SARS-CoV-2 spike instead of being cross-reactive with common cold coronaviruses. In convalescent patients, a median approximately 83% of post-vaccine SARS-CoV-2-reactive clones were detected only after vaccination, suggesting vaccine-specific priming.

This receptor was taken from a human donor in good health. Recombination joined TRBV29-1 with TRBJ2-1; 7 bases in the middle match TRBD1. Sequenced sample: CD4+ T cells from blood, cultured in vitro. The CDR3 reads CSVMGPRDRVYNEQFF. The nucleotide sequence is given as TGCAGCGTAATGGGCCCCCGGGACAGAGTATACAATGAGCAGTTCTTC.